The source of this T cell receptor (beta chain) is a study of STAT5B mutations in CD4+ large granular lymphocyte leukemia. The table lists this clone with a count of one. Antigen specificity is unknown. Looked up from germline, CDR1 is SGHDT and CDR2 is YYEEEE. The CDR3 is 16 residues long. Deletions cut 4 bases from V and 0 bases from J, with 15 bases between. Findings of the study overall: Top patient clones used TRBV06 genes more often: 8/27 versus 2/35 in controls. Without putative leukemic clones, patient CD4-sorted repertoires remained more clonal than healthy CD4+ repertoires.

Profiled with immunoSEQ multiplex PCR; TCRdb holds only in-frame clones, not every one. This table has some 30,000 clones, 81% appearing once. Sequenced material: CD4+ T cells from blood buffy coats. The rearrangement uses TRBV5-6 and TRBJ2-3, with D possibly being TRBD1 (6 bases). The receptor's source is a human donor in good health. The DNA of the CDR3 is TGTGCCAGCAGCCCGGAACAGGGAGTTAGCACAGATACGCAGTATTTT. This sequence encodes CASSPEQGVSTDTQYF.